The 10 T cell receptor beta chains below come from one sample, sequenced in a study of beta chain features in type 1 diabetes. These receptors' targets are unknown. The sequenced template was cDNA made from the entire isolated RNA. The table came from immunoSEQ multiplex PCR; TCRdb's copy has only in-frame clones and leaves some out. The profile shows about 370,000 clones, roughly a tenth of them singletons. Broader study findings: Across all four CD4+ subsets, people with type 1 diabetes showed modestly shorter TCRB CDR3s.

The specimen was central memory CD4+ T cells from blood. The receptor set was obtained from a young man with type 1 diabetes.

This clone has just a few counts. The chain links TRBV11-1 to TRBJ2-7; D is undetermined. Germline-derived CDR1 and CDR2 are SGHAT and FQDESV (reference sequence). V was cut by 2 bases and J by 3 bases, with 8 bases left in between. The CDR3 is made up of 13 amino acids. CDR3 in DNA: TGTGCCAGCAGCTTAAACCGACTCTACGAGCAGTACTTC. Amino acid sequence: CASSLNRLYEQYF.

The V gene is TRBV13, the J gene TRBJ2-4; tentative D call: TRBD1 (6 bases). This CDR3 is built from 15 residues. Germline V gives CDR1 PRHDT, CDR2 FYEKMQ (reference sequence). With 4 bases removed from V and 6 bases from J, the gap between germline ends came to 16 bases. CDR3 residues: CASSSRGNVGNIQYF. CDR3 coding DNA: TGTGCCAGCAGCTCCAGGGGTAATGTCGGAAACATTCAGTACTTC.

Ten or more counts support this clone. This chain links TRBV19 with TRBJ2-2, with no clear D. This CDR3 has 13 residues. The V gene's germline CDR1 is LNHDA and CDR2 SQIVND (reference sequence). The V end was cut by 8 bases, the J end by 2 bases, with 9 bases between. The CDR3 DNA reads TGTGCCAGTTCGGGCCACAACACCGGGGAGCTGTTTTTT. It codes for CASSGHNTGELFF.

This clone was counted a few times. The rearrangement links TRBV2 to TRBJ2-6; D tentatively reads TRBD1 or TRBD2 (6 bases each). Germline V lookup: CDR1 SNHLY, CDR2 FYNNEI. Between the trimmed V and J ends, which lost 5 bases and 3 bases, there was a span of 8 bases. The CDR3 is 14 amino acids. The CDR3 sequence: CASSRGHGANVLTF. DNA of the CDR3: TGTGCCAGCAGTCGGGGGCATGGGGCCAACGTCCTGACTTTC.

The chain joins TRBV7-2 to TRBJ2-7; a possible D gene is TRBD2 (5 bases). The CDR3 loop spans 15 amino acids. Trimming pared 3 bases from V and 2 bases from J, leaving 14 bases between. Germline loops: CDR1 SGHTA, CDR2 FQGNSA. The CDR3 is CASSFQDGLTYEQYF. The CDR3 nucleotides are TGTGCCAGCAGCTTCCAAGACGGACTCACCTACGAGCAGTACTTC.

This clone has a handful of counts. A much larger clone is a single base away; this may be a read error. CDR3 amino acids: CASSSYGYTF. The CDR3, as DNA: TGTGCCAGCAGCTCCTATGGCTACACCTTC. This sequence joins TRBV10-3 and TRBJ1-2; D unclear. The ends were cut back, 10 bases at V and 4 bases at J, with 7 bases in the middle. The germline V gene has CDR1 ENHRY and CDR2 SYGVKD. The CDR3 length is 10 residues.

At least ten counts were recorded for this clone. This rearrangement joins TRBV7-6 to TRBJ1-4; TRBD1 matches at 8 bases. The CDR3 spans 16 residues. Germline loops: CDR1 SGHVS, CDR2 FNYEAQ. V gave up 4 bases and J gave up 7 bases; unmatched junction bases: 11. CDR3 residues: CASSSSPGQALEKLFF. In nucleotides, the CDR3 is TGTGCCAGCAGCTCCTCCCCGGGACAGGCCCTTGAAAAACTGTTTTTT.

This clone was seen only a few times. The chain employs TRBV11-2 and TRBJ1-1, with 8 bases lining up with TRBD1. Unmatched junction bases numbered 3, after V lost 5 bases and J lost 1 base. Germline CDR1 is SGHAT and CDR2 is FQNNGV. This CDR3 spans 14 amino acids. CDR3 sequence (DNA): TGTGCCAGCAGCCCCGACAGGGGGAACACTGAAGCTTTCTTT. Protein product: CASSPDRGNTEAFF.

This chain joins TRBV18 and TRBJ2-5; no firm D call. The CDR3 loop spans 13 amino acids. V shed 2 bases and J shed 3 bases, with 7 bases lying between them. Germline V gene sequence: CDR1 KGHSH, CDR2 LQKENI. DNA of the CDR3: TGTGCCAGCTCACCAGGGATCAAAGAGACCCAGTACTTC. Translation: CASSPGIKETQYF.

This clone was seen a few times. Here the CDR3 reads CASSSPGANYGYTF. The CDR3 DNA sequence: TGTGCCAGCAGTTCCCCCGGGGCTAACTATGGCTACACCTTC. The chain is built from TRBV28 and TRBJ1-2; no clear D. Germline CDR1 and CDR2: MDHEN and SYDVKM. V lost 4 bases, J lost 0 bases, and 9 bases lay in between. This CDR3 spans 14 amino acids.